A selection of T cell receptor beta chains follows, all from one sample in a study of T cell changes during pregnancy in multiple sclerosis. Produced via immunoSEQ multiplex PCR; TCRdb's table is partial and in-frame only. The sample includes under 95,000 clones, around 94% of them seen just once. Material: peripheral blood, obtained in the second trimester of pregnancy. Source of these receptors: a female donor in good health, enrolled as a control in a pregnancy study. Each CDR3 is given with its conserved first and last residue. Fields, in order: J gene, D gene, clone size, V gene, CDR3 protein, CDR3 DNA. D genes are given only for firm matches. Some rows mark clone size as missing; the rest say once, few, many or name a class of expanded clone.

J: TRBJ2-3; D: -; size: -; V: TRBV4-2; CDR3: CASSQDKGGTDTQYF; DNA: TGTGCCAGCAGCCAAGATAAGGGGGGCACAGATACGCAGTATTTT
J: TRBJ2-7; D: TRBD2; size: -; V: TRBV19; CDR3: CASSIVAGYSYEQYF; DNA: TGTGCCAGTAGTATAGTAGCGGGATATAGCTACGAGCAGTACTTC
J: TRBJ2-6; D: -; size: -; V: TRBV2; CDR3: CASSGTGPSGANVLTF; DNA: TGTGCCAGCAGTGGAACAGGCCCCTCTGGGGCCAACGTCCTGACTTTC
J: TRBJ2-7; D: -; size: -; V: TRBV6-5; CDR3: CASRGTLDYGQYF; DNA: TGTGCCAGCAGGGGGACACTCGACTACGGGCAGTACTTC
J: TRBJ2-1; D: TRBD2; size: -; V: TRBV18; CDR3: CASSLWTSGSKDNEQFF; DNA: TGTGCCAGCTCACTCTGGACTAGCGGGAGTAAAGACAATGAGCAGTTCTTC
J: TRBJ1-3; D: -; size: -; V: TRBV9; CDR3: CASSVAGTFSGNTIYF; DNA: TGTGCCAGCAGCGTAGCTGGGACATTCTCTGGAAACACCATATATTTT
J: TRBJ2-3; D: -; size: -; V: TRBV5-1; CDR3: CASSLVGETDTQYF; DNA: TGCGCCAGCAGCTTGGTGGGAGAAACAGATACGCAGTATTTT
J: TRBJ2-2; D: TRBD1; size: -; V: TRBV4-2; CDR3: CASSPGQLSGELFF; DNA: TGTGCCAGCAGCCCGGGACAGCTGTCCGGGGAGCTGTTTTTT
J: TRBJ2-7; D: TRBD1; size: -; V: TRBV7-2; CDR3: CASSPFRDRGEQYF; DNA: TGTGCCAGCAGCCCCTTCCGGGACAGGGGGGAGCAGTACTTC
J: TRBJ1-2; D: -; size: -; V: TRBV29-1; CDR3: CSVEGDTETYGYTF; DNA: TGCAGCGTTGAAGGGGACACTGAAACCTATGGCTACACCTTC
J: TRBJ1-6; D: -; size: -; V: TRBV30; CDR3: CAWSSLDAAGTPLHF; DNA: TGTGCCTGGAGCTCACTTGACGCCGCCGGGACACCCCTCCACTTT
J: TRBJ2-3; D: TRBD1; size: -; V: TRBV5-1; CDR3: CASSFPGQTTDTQYF; DNA: TGCGCCAGCAGCTTCCCGGGACAGACAACAGATACGCAGTATTTT
J: TRBJ1-1; D: TRBD1; size: -; V: TRBV27; CDR3: CASSRQGPNTEAFF; DNA: TGTGCCAGCAGTCGACAGGGGCCGAACACTGAAGCTTTCTTT
J: TRBJ1-1; D: TRBD1; size: -; V: TRBV6-5; CDR3: CASSYWAGGETEAFF; DNA: TGTGCCAGCAGTTACTGGGCAGGGGGAGAAACTGAAGCTTTCTTT
J: TRBJ2-5; D: TRBD2; size: -; V: TRBV9; CDR3: CASSNGLAGQRETQYF; DNA: TGTGCCAGCAGCAATGGACTAGCGGGCCAGAGAGAGACCCAGTACTTC
J: TRBJ1-1; D: TRBD1; size: -; V: TRBV5-1; CDR3: CASSLLGQANTEAFF; DNA: TGCGCCAGCAGCTTACTCGGACAGGCGAACACTGAAGCTTTCTTT
J: TRBJ2-3; D: TRBD2; size: once; V: TRBV25-1; CDR3: CASSDPSGARTDTQYF; DNA: TGTGCCAGCAGTGACCCGAGCGGGGCTCGCACAGATACGCAGTATTTT
J: TRBJ2-7; D: TRBD2; size: -; V: TRBV5-6; CDR3: CASSPGLAGGIEYF; DNA: TGTGCCAGCAGCCCGGGACTAGCGGGAGGGATCGAGTACTTC
J: TRBJ1-3; D: -; size: -; V: TRBV27; CDR3: CASSLTGSNTIYF; DNA: TGTGCCAGCAGTTTAACAGGGAGCAACACCATATATTTT
J: TRBJ2-3; D: -; size: -; V: TRBV5-1; CDR3: CASSLALNTDTQYF; DNA: TGCGCCAGCAGCTTGGCTCTAAACACAGATACGCAGTATTTT
J: TRBJ2-1; D: -; size: -; V: TRBV9; CDR3: CASRPHSSYNEQFF; DNA: TGTGCCAGCAGGCCTCACAGCTCCTACAATGAGCAGTTCTTC
J: TRBJ2-7; D: TRBD1; size: -; V: TRBV5-1; CDR3: CASSTGTGTYISYEQYF; DNA: TGCGCCAGCAGCACCGGGACAGGGACCTACATCTCCTACGAGCAGTACTTC
J: TRBJ2-3; D: TRBD2; size: -; V: TRBV4-1; CDR3: CASSHFGTSGTGRSADTQYF; DNA: TGCGCCAGCAGCCATTTCGGGACTAGCGGGACAGGTAGAAGCGCAGATACGCAGTATTTT
J: TRBJ1-2; D: TRBD1; size: -; V: TRBV6-5; CDR3: CASSLDRVLGYTF; DNA: TGTGCCAGCAGCCTCGACAGGGTACTAGGCTACACCTTC
J: TRBJ2-2; D: -; size: once; V: TRBV6-5; CDR3: CASSYSSTGELFF; DNA: TGTGCCAGCAGTTACTCGTCGACCGGGGAGCTGTTTTTT
J: TRBJ1-3; D: -; size: -; V: TRBV4-1; CDR3: CASSQEPGISGNTIYF; DNA: TGCGCCAGCAGCCAAGAGCCAGGTATATCTGGAAACACCATATATTTT
J: TRBJ2-1; D: -; size: once; V: TRBV29-1; CDR3: CSVTAETSSTGEQFF; DNA: TGCAGCGTTACCGCTGAAACTAGCTCTACGGGTGAGCAGTTCTTC
J: TRBJ2-3; D: -; size: -; V: TRBV15; CDR3: CATSRVRQHTDTQYF; DNA: TGTGCCACCAGCAGAGTTAGACAGCACACAGATACGCAGTATTTT
J: TRBJ2-7; D: -; size: -; V: TRBV2; CDR3: CASSEGQVISYEQYF; DNA: TGTGCCAGCAGTGAAGGTCAGGTTATTTCCTACGAGCAGTACTTC
J: TRBJ2-6; D: -; size: -; V: TRBV13; CDR3: CASSLGGGAYGGANVLTF; DNA: TGTGCCAGCAGCTTAGGGGGAGGAGCTTATGGGGGGGCCAACGTCCTGACTTTC
J: TRBJ2-5; D: TRBD2; size: -; V: TRBV5-4; CDR3: CASSLDLAGGGETQYF; DNA: TGTGCCAGCAGCTTGGATCTAGCGGGAGGAGGAGAGACCCAGTACTTC
J: TRBJ1-1; D: TRBD1; size: -; V: TRBV6-5; CDR3: CASSQTGLNLEAFF; DNA: TGTGCCAGCAGCCAGACAGGGCTCAACCTTGAAGCTTTCTTT
J: TRBJ2-2; D: -; size: -; V: TRBV21-1; CDR3: CASSKGAKGRTRERGTGELFF; DNA: TGTGCCAGCAGCAAAGGAGCCAAGGGGAGGACAAGGGAAAGGGGCACCGGGGAGCTGTTTTTT
J: TRBJ2-7; D: -; size: few; V: TRBV5-4; CDR3: CASSRQGGLEQYF; DNA: TGTGCCAGCAGCCGACAGGGAGGCCTGGAGCAGTACTTC
J: TRBJ2-2; D: -; size: -; V: TRBV28; CDR3: CASTNTGELFF; DNA: TGTGCCAGTACTAACACCGGGGAGCTGTTTTTT
J: TRBJ2-7; D: TRBD1; size: -; V: TRBV13; CDR3: CASSIGTGAALEQYF; DNA: TGTGCCAGCAGCATCGGGACAGGGGCAGCCCTCGAGCAGTACTTC
J: TRBJ2-2; D: TRBD1; size: -; V: TRBV11-3; CDR3: CASSSWTGIDTGELFF; DNA: TGTGCCAGCAGCTCATGGACAGGGATCGACACCGGGGAGCTGTTTTTT
J: TRBJ2-3; D: -; size: -; V: TRBV18; CDR3: CASSPPAVGGTQYF; DNA: TGTGCCAGCTCACCACCCGCGGTTGGAGGTACGCAGTATTTT
J: TRBJ2-2; D: -; size: -; V: TRBV6-1; CDR3: CASSGESTGELFF; DNA: TGTGCCAGCAGCGGTGAATCCACCGGGGAGCTGTTTTTT
J: TRBJ2-2; D: TRBD1; size: -; V: TRBV28; CDR3: CASSSGQLNTGELFF; DNA: TGTGCCAGCAGCTCGGGACAGCTGAACACCGGGGAGCTGTTTTTT
J: TRBJ1-4; D: -; size: -; V: TRBV6-1; CDR3: CASRAGAFDEKLFF; DNA: TGTGCCAGCAGGGCTGGGGCATTCGATGAAAAACTGTTTTTT
J: TRBJ2-1; D: -; size: -; V: TRBV2; CDR3: CASIRDSYNEQFF; DNA: TGTGCCAGCATACGGGACTCCTACAATGAGCAGTTCTTC
J: TRBJ1-5; D: TRBD1; size: -; V: TRBV27; CDR3: CASRFTGVDQPQHF; DNA: TGTGCCAGCAGATTTACAGGGGTGGATCAGCCCCAGCATTTT
J: TRBJ2-7; D: TRBD1; size: -; V: TRBV25-1; CDR3: CASSEDGGQGTGYEQYF; DNA: TGTGCCAGCAGTGAGGATGGAGGACAGGGGACCGGCTACGAGCAGTACTTC
J: TRBJ2-1; D: TRBD1; size: -; V: TRBV28; CDR3: CASSSQPGQHSYHEQFF; DNA: TGTGCCAGCAGTTCCCAACCGGGACAGCATAGCTATCATGAGCAGTTCTTC
J: TRBJ2-3; D: -; size: once; V: TRBV27; CDR3: CASRPQGTDTQYF; DNA: TGTGCCAGCAGACCACAGGGAACAGATACGCAGTATTTT
J: TRBJ1-2; D: -; size: -; V: TRBV5-1; CDR3: CASSPFPGQGYAF; DNA: TGCGCCAGCAGCCCGTTTCCGGGACAAGGCTACGCCTTC
J: TRBJ2-6; D: -; size: -; V: TRBV18; CDR3: CASSPGTLSSGANVLTF; DNA: TGTGCCAGCTCACCGGGCACACTGTCCTCTGGGGCCAACGTCCTGACTTTC
J: TRBJ2-1; D: -; size: -; V: TRBV10-3; CDR3: CAISDRDRQFF; DNA: TGTGCCATCAGTGACCGGGATCGACAGTTCTTC
J: TRBJ2-3; D: -; size: -; V: TRBV7-9; CDR3: CASSLDRDTDTQYF; DNA: TGTGCCAGCAGCCTCGACAGAGACACAGATACGCAGTATTTT
J: TRBJ2-2; D: -; size: -; V: TRBV20-1; CDR3: CSAQGSGELFF; DNA: TGCAGTGCTCAGGGGTCCGGGGAGCTGTTTTTT
J: TRBJ2-7; D: -; size: -; V: TRBV7-9; CDR3: CASRQSHSSYEQYF; DNA: TGTGCCAGCAGACAGTCTCATTCTTCCTACGAGCAGTACTTC
J: TRBJ2-5; D: -; size: -; V: TRBV27; CDR3: CASSSQRWQETQYF; DNA: TGTGCCAGCAGTTCTCAGCGATGGCAAGAGACCCAGTACTTC
J: TRBJ1-4; D: TRBD1; size: few; V: TRBV28; CDR3: CATNRQGPNEKLFF; DNA: TGTGCCACCAATCGACAGGGCCCGAATGAAAAACTGTTTTTT
J: TRBJ1-1; D: -; size: -; V: TRBV10-3; CDR3: CAIREASMNTEAFF; DNA: TGTGCCATCAGGGAGGCGTCCATGAACACTGAAGCTTTCTTT